This T cell receptor (beta chain) was identified in a study of cytomegalovirus exposure and HLA in healthy donors. Study as a whole: HLA-typed donors contributed some 87 million unique TCRs, which were held in an early data release. Study-wide results and caveats: In all likelihood, a cluster of highly shared sequence variants was a sequencing artifact. Later work found most CMV-associated TCR beta chains apparently HLA-restricted.

The PCR made use of 60 Vbeta and 13 Jbeta primers. Using immunoSEQ multiplex PCR, the repertoire was profiled, and TCRdb retains in-frame clones only, with some absent. The sample contains 100,000 or so clones, 79% of which appear only once. This clone was recorded only once. Its antigen remains unknown. The V gene's germline CDR1 is MNHEY and CDR2 SVGAGI. V lost 7 bases and J lost 6; bases outside the gene matches: 3. This CDR3 spans 14 amino acids. The chain uses TRBV6-5 and TRBJ2-1; TRBD2 aligns across 13 bases. The sequence derives from a female donor in good health and CMV-seropositive. What was sequenced was PBMCs. In DNA form, the CDR3 reads TGTGCCAGCACCAGGACTAGCGGGGGCAATGAGCAGTTCTTC. It yields the protein CASTRTSGGNEQFF.